One sample yielded the 30 T cell receptor beta chains listed below, sequenced in a study of blood T cell repertoires in COVID-19. Sequencing used immunoSEQ multiplex PCR; TCRdb keeps in-frame clones, though not all of them. The sample contains around 160,000 clones, 84% of which appear only once. The material sequenced was peripheral blood. Receptors were obtained from a human donor in a cohort sampled during active COVID-19.

This chain connects TRBV7-2 to TRBJ1-3; 7 bases align to TRBD1. The CDR3 runs 17 residues. Per the germline V gene, CDR1 is SGHTA and CDR2 is FQGNSA. The V gene end was trimmed by 4 bases and the J gene end by 0 bases; junction bases not matched to a gene: 9. CDR3 bases: TGTGCCAGCAGCTCTACCGGGACAGCATACTCTGGAAACACCATATATTTT. Protein sequence: CASSSTGTAYSGNTIYF.

Worth noting for this clone: The same CDR3 can be traced to other DNA sequences in this sample. This chain links TRBV7-2 with TRBJ1-2, with TRBD1 matching 9 bases. Trimming at V came to 5 bases and at J to 4 bases, leaving 5 bases not matched to a gene. CDR1 and CDR2 (germline): SGHTA, FQGNSA. This CDR3 is built from 14 residues. The CDR3 DNA reads as TGTGCCAGCAGCCCGGACAGGGGTGGCTATGGCTACACCTTC. Translating gives CASSPDRGGYGYTF. The complete variable domain, with remaining parts taken from reference TRBV7-2 and TRBJ1-2, reads GAGVSQSPSNKVTEKGKDVELRCDPISGHTALYWYRQSLGQGLEFLIYFQGNSAPDKSGLPSDRFSAERTGGSVSTLTIQRTQQEDSAVYLCASSPDRGGYGYTFGSGTRLTVV.

V gene TRBV7-9 combines with J gene TRBJ1-1; D is undetermined. The V gene's germline CDR1 is SEHNR and CDR2 FQNEAQ (reference sequence). The CDR3 runs to 13 residues. The ends were cut back, 1 base at V and 7 bases at J, with 10 bases in the middle. The CDR3 DNA reads TGTGCCAGCAGCTTAGACCTTGCGCATGAAGCTTTCTTT. It codes for CASSLDLAHEAFF.

The table lists this clone with a count of one. The V call is TRBV6-2 or TRBV6-3, the J call TRBJ2-1; a possible D gene is TRBD2 (5 bases). V dropped 6 bases and J dropped 8 bases, with 14 bases sitting between them. CDR1 MNHEY and CDR2 SVGEGT come from the germline V gene. The CDR3 covers 13 residues. The CDR3 bases are TGTGCCAGCAGCGGACTCGGTTTGGATGAGCAGTTCTTC. Amino acid sequence: CASSGLGLDEQFF.

This sequence joins TRBV7-2 and TRBJ2-3, with D maybe TRBD1 (6 bases). V lost 3 bases and J 8 bases, leaving 15 bases between the germline ends. This CDR3 has 14 amino acids. Germline-derived CDR1 and CDR2 are SGHTA and FQGNSA. The CDR3 bases are TGTGCCAGCAGCTTGAGGGGGAGCGGTTCTACGCAGTATTTT. Translation gives CASSLRGSGSTQYF.

Worth noting for this clone: Within the sample, other DNA sequences also encode this same CDR3. The rearrangement joins TRBV6-5 to TRBJ2-7; 7 bases line up with TRBD1. V dropped 6 bases and J dropped 3; count of bases not matched to a gene: 5. CDR3 length: 13 amino acids. Germline lookup yields CDR1 MNHEY and CDR2 SVGAGI. CDR3 residues: CASRAGTVYEQYF. The CDR3 DNA follows: TGTGCCAGCAGAGCCGGGACAGTCTACGAGCAGTACTTC.

V gene TRBV5-4 combines with J gene TRBJ2-7, with 8 nucleotides matching TRBD2. Germline V gives CDR1 SGHNT, CDR2 YYREEE (reference sequence). The CDR3 has 16 residues. The trim removed 4 bases at V and 0 bases at J, leaving 9 bases unmatched. The CDR3, as DNA: TGTGCCAGCAGCGCCGGCAGTGCGGGGGGCTCCTACGAGCAGTACTTC. This codes for CASSAGSAGGSYEQYF.

In its sample, this clone was seen a few times. The chain recombines TRBV19 with TRBJ1-5; weak D call: TRBD1 (5 bases). Trimming took off 0 bases at V and 2 bases at J, with 11 bases between the two ends. This CDR3 contains 16 residues. In germline, CDR1 is LNHDA, CDR2 SQIVND (reference sequence). The CDR3, as DNA: TGTGCCAGTAGTATAGATCTGGGAGGGGGCAATCAGCCCCAGCATTTT. It is translated as CASSIDLGGGNQPQHF.

This chain's CDR3 is CASSPNRAGSNEKLFF. Here the CDR3 DNA reads TGTGCCAGCAGCCCAAACAGGGCTGGGTCTAATGAAAAACTGTTTTTT. The rearrangement links TRBV7-9 to TRBJ1-4; perhaps TRBD1 as D (6 bases). The CDR3 length is 16 residues. The V end lost 5 bases, the J end lost 3 bases, and 16 bases lay between the germline ends. CDR1 and CDR2 (germline): SEHNR, FQNEAQ (reference sequence). Full variable domain (rest looked up from reference TRBV7-9 and TRBJ1-4): DTGVSQNPRHKITKRGQNVTFRCDPISEHNRLYWYRQTLGQGPEFLTYFQNEAQLEKSRLLSDRFSAERPKGSFSTLEIQRTEQGDSAMYLCASSPNRAGSNEKLFFGSGTQLSVL.

The chain links TRBV7-9 to TRBJ2-2; D is ambiguous. Germline CDR1 SEHNR, CDR2 FQNEAQ (reference sequence). The CDR3 sequence is 16 residues long. V was pared by 0 bases and J by 4 bases, with 12 bases between. The CDR3 bases are TGTGCCAGCAGCTTAGCGGGCAGTCAATTCACCGGGGAGCTGTTTTTT. Its translation: CASSLAGSQFTGELFF.

The chain combines TRBV3-1 (or the pseudogene TRBV3-2) with TRBJ1-2; no clear D gene. V lost 4 bases to trimming and J lost 8 bases, with 14 bases between them. The CDR3 spans 13 residues. Germline CDR1 reads LGHDT; CDR2 reads YNNKEL (reference sequence). The CDR3 region has the DNA TGTGCCAGCAGCCCCGAACTGTATTGGGGCTACACCTTC. Translation gives CASSPELYWGYTF.

J is TRBJ1-4 and V is TRBV15; perhaps TRBD1 as D (6 bases). From germline, CDR1 is LNHNV and CDR2 YYDKDF (reference sequence). V was shortened by 5 bases and J by 5 bases, with 18 bases between the two germline ends. This CDR3 contains 16 residues. This CDR3 is CATSDLRTVLNEKLFF. The CDR3 bases are TGTGCCACCAGCGATCTTAGGACAGTGCTAAATGAAAAACTGTTTTTT.

This chain joins TRBV9 and TRBJ1-1; D is unclear. The V end lost 4 bases, the J end lost 7 bases, and 14 bases lay between the germline ends. The length of the CDR3 is 13 residues. Germline V gene data show CDR1 as SGDLS and CDR2 as YYNGEE. Here the CDR3 DNA reads TGTGCCAGCAGCCGGGGTAGGGAGGGTGAAGCTTTCTTT. This sequence encodes CASSRGREGEAFF.

The V and J genes are TRBV2 and TRBJ2-3; 7 bases map to TRBD2. Germline CDR1 reads SNHLY; CDR2 reads FYNNEI. This CDR3 has 15 amino acids. Trimming removed 9 bases from V and 1 base from J; junction bases left unmatched: 10. CDR3 DNA sequence: TGTGCCAGTCCTATTAGCGGGTCAGGCACAGATACGCAGTATTTT. This encodes CASPISGSGTDTQYF.

The rearrangement uses TRBV27 and TRBJ1-4; the D is unclear. The CDR3 spans 16 residues. In germline, CDR1 is MNHEY, CDR2 SMNVEV (reference sequence). The V and J ends lost 2 bases and 4 bases respectively, with 14 bases between them. Here the CDR3 reads CASSLTSVHVNEKLFF. The DNA of the CDR3 is TGTGCCAGCAGTTTAACCTCGGTTCACGTTAATGAAAAACTGTTTTTT.

In DNA, the CDR3 is TGTGCCACCAGCAGAGATCTCCCAGGTAGCAATCAGCCCCAGCATTTT. Its protein product is CATSRDLPGSNQPQHF. The V and J genes are TRBV15 and TRBJ1-5; D gene unclear. Germline V gene data show CDR1 as LNHNV and CDR2 as YYDKDF (reference sequence). CDR3 length equals 16 residues. Trimming took 0 bases from V and 0 from J, leaving 9 bases between them.

The CDR3: CASSSPIRDSTYEQYF. The CDR3 nucleotides are TGTGCCAGCAGTAGCCCAATCCGGGACAGCACCTACGAGCAGTACTTC. The rearrangement uses TRBV7-2 and TRBJ2-7, with 7 positions matching TRBD1. The germline V gene has CDR1 SGHTA and CDR2 FQGNSA. The CDR3 spans 16 residues. V shed 6 bases and J 2 bases; nucleotides not matched to a gene: 13.

The J gene is TRBJ2-7, the V gene TRBV18, with 10 bases lining up with TRBD1. The CDR3 runs 16 residues. V lost 0 bases and J lost 5; bases outside the gene matches: 7. Germline CDR1 and CDR2: KGHSH and LQKENI. The chain's CDR3 is CASSPPTGQGSNEQYF. The CDR3 DNA follows: TGTGCCAGCTCACCACCTACGGGACAGGGGTCAAACGAGCAGTACTTC.

The J gene is TRBJ2-7, the V gene TRBV5-1; TRBD2 matches at 11 bases. CDR3 size: 17 residues. Germline V lookup: CDR1 SGHRS, CDR2 YFSETQ. The V gene end was trimmed by 0 bases and the J gene end by 1 base; junction bases not matched to a gene: 6. The CDR3 spells CASSLVLAGGQSYEQYF. In DNA, the CDR3 is TGCGCCAGCAGCTTGGTGCTAGCGGGGGGACAGTCCTACGAGCAGTACTTC.

This chain links TRBV7-8 with TRBJ1-5, with TRBD1 identical over 7 bases. There are 15 residues in the CDR3. With 5 bases clipped from V and 5 bases from J, the junction kept 9 bases outside the gene matches. Germline assignment: CDR1 SGHVS and CDR2 FQNEAQ. The CDR3 is CASSPQTGLDQPQHF. The CDR3 coding sequence is TGTGCCAGCAGCCCCCAGACAGGGCTCGATCAGCCCCAGCATTTT.

The V and J genes are TRBV20-1 and TRBJ1-2; D remains ambiguous. The germline V gene encodes CDR1 DFQATT and CDR2 SNEGSKA (reference sequence). V dropped 3 bases and J dropped 2 bases, with 7 bases sitting between them. This CDR3 region has 12 residues. CDR3 bases: TGCAGTGCTAGTTCAGGAAACTATGGCTACACCTTC. Amino acids: CSASSGNYGYTF.

The V gene is TRBV6-5, the J gene TRBJ1-1; 8 bases are a match to TRBD1. After removal of 4 bases from V and 3 bases from J, the junction contained 10 bases not matched to a gene. Germline lookup yields CDR1 MNHEY and CDR2 SVGAGI. This CDR3 contains 16 residues. The CDR3 loop is CASSSRTGKIYTEAFF. CDR3 coding DNA: TGTGCCAGCAGTTCGCGGACAGGGAAGATTTACACTGAAGCTTTCTTT.

The rearrangement uses TRBV24-1 and TRBJ2-3; a weak D match, TRBD1 (5 bases). V was pared by 2 bases and J by 3 bases, with 11 bases between. From germline, CDR1 is KGHDR and CDR2 SFDVKD. This CDR3 has 15 amino acids. CDR3 amino acids: CATSDSQTVTDTQYF. Here the CDR3 DNA reads TGTGCCACCAGTGATTCCCAGACAGTTACAGATACGCAGTATTTT.

The J gene is TRBJ2-2, the V gene TRBV29-1; unclear D gene. The germline V and J ends were trimmed by 3 bases and 0 bases, with 8 bases remaining between them. The CDR3 length is 14 residues. Germline V gene sequence: CDR1 SQVTM, CDR2 ANQGSEA. This CDR3 reads CSVDDNTNTGELFF. CDR3 nucleotides: TGCAGCGTTGATGACAACACGAACACCGGGGAGCTGTTTTTT.

The V and J genes are TRBV2 and TRBJ1-2, with 8 bases aligning to TRBD1. The germline gives CDR1 SNHLY, CDR2 FYNNEI. This CDR3 is 15 amino acids long. Trimming cost V 6 bases and J 3 bases; bases outside gene matches: 9. CDR3 region: CASSPGQGPYYGYTF. The CDR3, as DNA: TGTGCCAGCAGCCCCGGACAGGGTCCCTACTATGGCTACACCTTC.

V and J are TRBV12-5 and TRBJ2-7; D is possibly TRBD1 (5 bases). This CDR3 region has 13 residues. With 1 base removed from V and 6 bases from J, the gap between germline ends came to 10 bases. Per the germline V gene, CDR1 is LGHNT and CDR2 is FRNRAP. The CDR3 DNA sequence: TGTGCTAGTGGTTTGGAAAGGGGTACCGAGCAGTACTTC. Translated, it gives CASGLERGTEQYF.

The rearrangement joins TRBV29-1 to TRBJ2-5; TRBD1 matches at 10 bases. Germline assignment: CDR1 SQVTM and CDR2 ANQGSEA. J gave up 4 bases and V 4 bases, and 9 bases lay outside the gene matches. This CDR3 is built from 15 residues. The CDR3 DNA reads as TGCAGCGTTGGGGGACGGGACAGGGGTCGAGAGACCCAGTACTTC. As protein: CSVGGRDRGRETQYF.

This chain uses TRBV4-3 with TRBJ1-6, with 10 bases identical to TRBD1. This CDR3 is built from 17 residues. V shed 1 base, J shed 9 bases, and the junction held 9 bases outside the gene matches. Germline CDR1 LGHNA, CDR2 YSLEER. CDR3 sequence: CASSQAARDRGTSPLHF. CDR3 bases: TGCGCCAGCAGCCAAGCGGCCCGGGACAGGGGTACTTCACCCCTCCACTTT.

The chain recombines TRBV10-3 with TRBJ2-7; 10 nucleotides align to TRBD2. Germline V gives CDR1 ENHRY, CDR2 SYGVKD. The CDR3 has 17 residues. The V segment lost 2 bases and the J segment 0 bases; nucleotides outside the gene matches: 7. The CDR3 nucleotides read TGTGCCATCAGTGAGCCTAGCGGGGGCCGAAGCTCCTACGAGCAGTACTTC. It codes for CAISEPSGGRSSYEQYF.

The rearrangement links TRBV5-1 to TRBJ2-5; D gene unclear. Germline V gene data show CDR1 as SGHRS and CDR2 as YFSETQ. This CDR3 is built from 16 residues. Trimming took 0 bases from V and 1 from J, leaving 13 bases between them. The CDR3 region has the DNA TGCGCCAGCAGCTTGGGTGCAGGTTCGCTCCAAGAGACCCAGTACTTC. Encoded protein: CASSLGAGSLQETQYF.